The rows below give T cell receptor beta chains drawn from one sample of a study of cytomegalovirus exposure and HLA in healthy donors. The data were produced by immunoSEQ multiplex PCR, yet TCRdb's version contains in-frame clones alone and is incomplete. The table has 100,000 to 150,000 clones, 8.5% to 10% seen once; the top ten hold approximately 5%. What was sequenced was PBMCs. The source of these receptors is a man aged 40-49 years in good health and CMV-seronegative. Both conserved end residues are part of each CDR3. Fields, in order: J gene, V gene, clone size, D gene, CDR3 protein, CDR3 DNA. D genes are given only for firm matches. Clone size is not always given. Where it is, it says once, few, many or a class for expanded clones.

TRBJ2-1	TRBV6-1	few	TRBD1	CASNPGGPYNGQFF	TGTGCCAGCAACCCAGGGGGCCCCTACAATGGGCAGTTCTTC
TRBJ2-3	TRBV4-3	few	TRBD2	CASSGLAGGPTDTQYF	TGCGCCAGCAGCGGACTAGCGGGGGGGCCGACAGATACGCAGTATTTT
TRBJ2-2	TRBV27	.	TRBD2	CASRANGGVTGGELFF	TGTGCCAGCAGGGCGAACGGGGGGGTGACCGGCGGGGAGCTGTTTTTT
TRBJ1-2	TRBV2	few	.	CASSEPFGGPHYGYTF	TGTGCCAGCAGTGAACCGTTCGGGGGACCGCACTATGGCTACACCTTC
TRBJ2-3	TRBV7-2	.	.	CASSLLDWPTDTQYF	TGTGCCAGCAGCTTACTGGACTGGCCCACAGATACGCAGTATTTT
TRBJ1-5	TRBV2	few	TRBD1	CASSVQGAQPQHF	TGTGCCAGCAGTGTTCAGGGGGCTCAGCCCCAGCATTTT
TRBJ2-7	TRBV7-9	.	.	CASSFGGGNEQYF	TGTGCCAGCAGCTTTGGCGGCGGTAACGAGCAGTACTTC
TRBJ1-5	TRBV6-1	few	.	CASSEGGYSNQPQHF	TGTGCCAGCAGTGAAGGAGGTTATAGCAATCAGCCCCAGCATTTT
TRBJ1-1	TRBV5-1	.	.	CASSFRDMLNTEAFF	TGCGCCAGCAGCTTCCGGGACATGTTGAACACTGAAGCTTTCTTT
TRBJ2-1	TRBV7-7	few	TRBD1	CASSLGTGNEQFF	TGTGCCAGCAGCCTGGGGACAGGCAATGAGCAGTTCTTC
TRBJ2-2	TRBV27	.	.	CASSLSGDTGELFF	TGTGCCAGCAGTTTGTCAGGGGACACCGGGGAGCTGTTTTTT
TRBJ2-7	TRBV13	.	TRBD2	CASSLGSVGTRSRQQYF	TGTGCCAGCAGCTTAGGATCAGTAGGGACTAGGAGTCGACAGCAGTACTTC
TRBJ1-1	TRBV13	.	TRBD1	CASRTGGLDTEAFF	TGTGCCAGCAGGACAGGGGGCTTGGACACTGAAGCTTTCTTT
TRBJ2-2	TRBV6-5	few	.	CASSSGTRDTGELFF	TGTGCCAGCAGTTCCGGGACTCGAGACACCGGGGAGCTGTTTTTT
TRBJ2-1	TRBV5-1	few	.	CASSLLVATPYNEQFF	TGCGCCAGCAGCTTGTTGGTTGCGACACCCTACAATGAGCAGTTCTTC
TRBJ2-1	TRBV28	.	TRBD2	CASSSGLASYNEQFF	TGTGCCAGCAGTTCGGGACTAGCCTCCTACAATGAGCAGTTCTTC
TRBJ2-7	TRBV5-1	.	.	CASSPGAGDYEQYF	TGCGCCAGCAGCCCCGGGGCAGGGGACTACGAGCAGTACTTC
TRBJ2-1	TRBV29-1	.	TRBD2	CSVDPAGGLRNEQFF	TGCAGCGTTGACCCAGCGGGGGGGCTACGCAATGAGCAGTTCTTC
TRBJ2-1	TRBV7-6	once	.	CASSPPGLGGATYNEQFF	TGTGCCAGCAGCCCCCCAGGATTGGGCGGGGCAACCTACAATGAGCAGTTCTTC
TRBJ1-6	TRBV7-9	few	.	CASSFLGGNSPLHF	TGTGCCAGCAGCTTTCTTGGGGGCAATTCACCCCTCCACTTT
TRBJ2-4	TRBV30	few	.	CAWSVSGTKNIQYF	TGTGCCTGGAGTGTATCCGGGACCAAAAACATTCAGTACTTC
TRBJ2-3	TRBV5-1	.	TRBD2	CASSSRTSGITDTQYF	TGCGCCAGCAGCTCTAGGACTAGCGGGATCACAGATACGCAGTATTTT
TRBJ2-3	TRBV14	.	.	CASSQSADTQYF	TGTGCCAGCAGCCAGAGCGCGGATACGCAGTATTTT
TRBJ2-7	TRBV4-3	few	TRBD2	CASSQDGGAIEQYF	TGCGCCAGCAGCCAAGACGGGGGGGCCATCGAGCAGTACTTC
TRBJ2-1	TRBV5-1	.	TRBD1	CASSLGQGIQNEQFF	TGCGCCAGCAGCTTAGGACAGGGAATCCAAAATGAGCAGTTCTTC
TRBJ1-1	TRBV7-2	.	TRBD1	CASSGRQGGTEAFF	TGTGCCAGCAGCGGCCGACAGGGGGGGACTGAAGCTTTCTTT
TRBJ1-1	TRBV7-2	few	TRBD1	CASSHETGERTEAFF	TGTGCCAGCAGCCACGAGACAGGGGAGAGAACTGAAGCTTTCTTT
TRBJ2-3	TRBV4-1	.	.	CASSQGGSGDTQYF	TGCGCCAGCAGCCAAGGAGGTAGTGGAGATACGCAGTATTTT
TRBJ2-3	TRBV5-1	.	.	CASSLRGGRGDTQYF	TGCGCCAGCAGCCTTCGCGGGGGCCGGGGAGATACGCAGTATTTT
TRBJ1-1	TRBV5-1	few	.	CASSLEGGGAGTEAFF	TGCGCCAGCAGCTTGGAAGGAGGGGGGGCAGGCACTGAAGCTTTCTTT
TRBJ2-5	TRBV5-4	.	.	CASGSGVTQETQYF	TGTGCCAGCGGATCAGGGGTCACTCAAGAGACCCAGTACTTC
TRBJ2-7	TRBV6-5	.	TRBD2	CASSSSGGAPYEQYF	TGTGCCAGCAGCAGTAGCGGGGGGGCCCCCTACGAGCAGTACTTC
TRBJ1-4	TRBV7-9	few	.	CASSFRSGVATNEKLFF	TGTGCCAGCAGCTTCAGGTCGGGGGTCGCAACTAATGAAAAACTGTTTTTT
TRBJ1-1	TRBV7-8	.	.	CASSLRSQGSSTEAFF	TGTGCCAGCAGCCTAAGATCCCAGGGTAGTAGCACTGAAGCTTTCTTT